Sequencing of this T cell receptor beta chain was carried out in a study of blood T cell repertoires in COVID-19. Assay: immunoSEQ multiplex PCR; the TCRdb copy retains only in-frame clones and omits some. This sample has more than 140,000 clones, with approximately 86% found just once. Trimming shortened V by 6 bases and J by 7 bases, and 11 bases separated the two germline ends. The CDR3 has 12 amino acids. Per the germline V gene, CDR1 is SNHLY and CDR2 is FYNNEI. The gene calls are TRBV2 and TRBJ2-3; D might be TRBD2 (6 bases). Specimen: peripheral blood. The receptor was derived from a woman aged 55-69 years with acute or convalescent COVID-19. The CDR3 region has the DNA TGTGCCAGCAGATACGGGGGACATACGCAGTATTTT. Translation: CASRYGGHTQYF.